This TCR beta chain was observed in a study of T cells in Graves' hyperthyroidism and ophthalmopathy. Study context: Peripheral blood was secured at the point of initial diagnosis, before any treatment.

Amplified TCR beta CDR3 regions derived from RNA transcripts. The HTBI primer set drove a first-round RT-PCR of the TCR CDR3. TCRdb redid the calling of the multiplex PCR reads with MiXCR, one entry per CDR3 protein. The table lists hundreds of thousands of distinct CDR3 sequences, around 40% of them singletons, with around 32% in the top ten. V dropped 7 bases and J dropped 2; count of bases not matched to a gene: 7. CDR1 is SNHLY and CDR2 is FYNNEI in the germline V gene. The CDR3 has 18 amino acids. The study's findings and limits: Most clonotypes expanded in the thyroid (above 0.001) were also present in blood. A model built on 13 V-J features separated ophthalmopathy from stable hyperthyroidism. The model anticipated ophthalmopathy a median around 6 months pre-onset.

On this clonotype: What it binds is not known.

The sample was blood. The chain couples TRBV2 to TRBJ2-6; 14 nucleotides line up with TRBD2. This sequence was found in a woman in her 40s with Graves' hyperthyroidism. CDR3 sequence: CASIPGLAGAPGANVLTF. The DNA for the CDR3 is TGTGCCAGCATCCCGGGACTAGCGGGAGCCCCTGGGGCCAACGTCCTGACTTTC.